This is a list of T cell receptor beta chains from one sample in a study of OX40 agonist ivuxolimab in advanced cancers. Assay: immunoSEQ multiplex PCR; the TCRdb copy retains only in-frame clones and omits some. The data contain 100,000 to 150,000 clones, approximately 94% of them singletons. The sample in question was CD4+ or CD8+ T cells sorted from blood, obtained in a trial of the OX40 agonist ivuxolimab. The receptors come from an adult with an advanced solid tumor such as melanoma, head and neck, liver or kidney cancer. Each CDR3 is given with its conserved first and last residue.

>TRBV6-1|TRBJ2-5
CASSESQGLETQYF
>TRBV27|TRBJ1-5
CASSLSGGVFGNQPQHF
>TRBV7-2|TRBJ2-7
CASSLAAGVSYEQYF
>TRBV6-1|TRBJ1-1
CASREILNTEAFF
>TRBV4-1|TRBJ2-1
CASSQPGQRNEQFF
>TRBV5-8|TRBJ1-1
CASSLGGGLTEAFF
>TRBV29-1|TRBJ1-2
CSVDGGYTF
>TRBV11-2|TRBJ1-1
CASSFVNTEAFF
>TRBV10-1|TRBJ2-7
CASSESGGETYEQYF
>TRBV5-1|TRBJ1-4
CASSPTGARQEKLFF
>TRBV7-2|TRBJ2-7
CASSSSSGSQIEQYF
>TRBV10-1|TRBJ2-3
CASQDSPDNTQYF
>TRBV19|TRBJ1-6
CASRDTRLINSPLHF
>TRBV6-1|TRBJ1-4
CACRGAFYEKLFF
>TRBV7-3|TRBJ2-3
CASSFFNTQYF
>TRBV11-2|TRBJ2-1
CASSYGGGLYNEQFF
>TRBV19|TRBJ2-7
CASSPRDPGALEQYF
>TRBV27|TRBJ1-5
CASSFRVGQPQHF
>TRBV6-6|TRBJ2-3
CASSQAGGVDTQYF
>TRBV7-8|TRBJ1-2
CASSLGGANYGYTF
>TRBV14|TRBJ1-2
CASSQKVVAGVGGYTF
>TRBV10-3|TRBJ2-5
CAISEDRNEQYF
>TRBV28|TRBJ1-1
CATVRTGAIEAFF
>TRBV27|TRBJ1-5
CASSFFGTAQPQHF
>TRBV6-1|TRBJ1-2
CASILGINRSGYTF
>TRBV5-4|TRBJ2-7
CASSRTSGNPYEQYF
>TRBV18|TRBJ2-7
CASSPLRPGPSYEQYF
>TRBV5-6|TRBJ2-7
CASSPVVGEQYF
>TRBV7-9|TRBJ1-1
CASSPWGTEAFF
>TRBV6-5|TRBJ2-7
CAISETSGSYEQYF
>TRBV19|TRBJ2-5
CASSKFAGGRETQYF
>TRBV27|TRBJ1-5
CASSSMTHQPQHF
>TRBV11-3|TRBJ1-1
CASSAGTGGAFF
>TRBV29-1|TRBJ2-5
CSAQGQLQETQYF
>TRBV19|TRBJ2-2
CASSIAPVVTGELFF
>TRBV29-1|TRBJ2-1
CSATGDSYNEQFF
>TRBV28|TRBJ2-7
CASSFGQGGTWEQYF
>TRBV27|TRBJ2-3
CASTTWEGTDTQYF
>TRBV14|TRBJ2-5
CASSKGLAGVEEQYF
>TRBV5-6|TRBJ1-5
CASSLGRGTWQPQHF
>TRBV7-8|TRBJ2-1
CASSRLWPGSSSYNEQFF
>TRBV6-6|TRBJ1-4
CASSFDRGTEKLFF
>TRBV27|TRBJ2-5
CASSPRGRETQYF
>TRBV29-1|TRBJ2-2
CSVVREAGGSRELFF
>TRBV25-1|TRBJ2-2
CASSDLRGARTGELFF
>TRBV6-1|TRBJ1-2
CASSEASAGFYGYTF
>TRBV9|TRBJ2-7
CASSPRTVSYEQYF
>TRBV4-2|TRBJ1-2
CASSQGPWGQGAIYGYTF
>TRBV2|TRBJ1-5
CASSQRGDRGGNQPQHF
>TRBV27|TRBJ1-2
CASTSLRDYGYTF
>TRBV11-2|TRBJ1-1
CASSLVGGETEAFF
>TRBV5-1|TRBJ2-3
CASSSTSGTDTQYF
>TRBV4-3|TRBJ1-3
CASSQVAGLSGNTIYF
>TRBV7-9|TRBJ1-1
CASSSQDHQAFF
>TRBV30|TRBJ2-3
CAYSGPSTDTQYF
>TRBV18|TRBJ1-2
CASSPGQGERYTF